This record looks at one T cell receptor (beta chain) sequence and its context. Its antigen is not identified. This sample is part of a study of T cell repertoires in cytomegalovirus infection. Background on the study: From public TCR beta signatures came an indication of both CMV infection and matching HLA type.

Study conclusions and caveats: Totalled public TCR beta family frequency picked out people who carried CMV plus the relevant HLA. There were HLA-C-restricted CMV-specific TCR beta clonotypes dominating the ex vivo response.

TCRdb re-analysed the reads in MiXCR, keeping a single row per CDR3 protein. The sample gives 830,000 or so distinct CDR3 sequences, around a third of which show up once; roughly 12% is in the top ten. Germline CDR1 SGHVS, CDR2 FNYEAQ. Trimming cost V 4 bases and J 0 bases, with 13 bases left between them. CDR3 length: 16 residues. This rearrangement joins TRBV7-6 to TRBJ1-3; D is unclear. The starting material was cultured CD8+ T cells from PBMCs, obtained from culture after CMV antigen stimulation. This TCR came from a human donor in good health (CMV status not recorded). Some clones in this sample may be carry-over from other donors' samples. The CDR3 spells CASSSRTASSGNTIYF. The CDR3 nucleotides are TGTGCCAGCAGCTCCAGGACGGCTAGCTCTGGAAACACCATATATTTT.